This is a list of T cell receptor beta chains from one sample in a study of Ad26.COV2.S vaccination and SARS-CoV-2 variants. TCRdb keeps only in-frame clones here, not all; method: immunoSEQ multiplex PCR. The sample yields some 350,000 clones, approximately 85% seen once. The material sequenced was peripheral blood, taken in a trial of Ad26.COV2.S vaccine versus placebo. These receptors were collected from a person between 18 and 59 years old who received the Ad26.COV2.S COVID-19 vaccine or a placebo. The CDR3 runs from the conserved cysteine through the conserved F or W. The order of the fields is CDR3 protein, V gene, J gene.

CDR3: CASTYRGYGYTF
V: TRBV12-3/TRBV12-4
J: TRBJ1-2

CDR3: CSVGTGSDYEQYF
V: TRBV29-1
J: TRBJ2-7

CDR3: CASSRPITGAQYF
V: TRBV7-8
J: TRBJ2-5

CDR3: CASSLGAARTDTQYF
V: TRBV5-1
J: TRBJ2-3

CDR3: CASSSGVRGAENTEAFF
V: TRBV4-3
J: TRBJ1-1

CDR3: CASSIGQRGTEAFF
V: TRBV5-1
J: TRBJ1-1

CDR3: CASSVGQWGNTIYF
V: TRBV9
J: TRBJ1-3

CDR3: CAWAFAGANVLTF
V: TRBV30
J: TRBJ2-6

CDR3: CASSARDRAYEQYF
V: TRBV28
J: TRBJ2-7

CDR3: CASSIGTSGSYEQYF
V: TRBV18
J: TRBJ2-7

CDR3: CASSLGTAGGGETQYF
V: TRBV7-2
J: TRBJ2-5

CDR3: CASRKGTGDEQYF
V: TRBV27
J: TRBJ2-7

CDR3: CASSTTGVYEQYF
V: TRBV27
J: TRBJ2-7

CDR3: CASSLGLRQGETQYF
V: TRBV27
J: TRBJ2-5

CDR3: CASSFGGVRETQYF
V: TRBV7-9
J: TRBJ2-5

CDR3: CASSQGTYEQYF
V: TRBV3-1/TRBV3-2
J: TRBJ2-7

CDR3: CASSFSSGYVSYNEQFF
V: TRBV7-6
J: TRBJ2-1

CDR3: CATSRDIYSLAKNIQYF
V: TRBV15
J: TRBJ2-4

CDR3: CASLGDYAETQYF
V: TRBV5-5
J: TRBJ2-5

CDR3: CASSRRGQETQYF
V: TRBV3-1/TRBV3-2
J: TRBJ2-5

CDR3: CASSSVTGGSTDTQYF
V: TRBV28
J: TRBJ2-3

CDR3: CASSLDSGQGSGRVYNEQFF
V: TRBV11-3
J: TRBJ2-1

CDR3: CASSQLAGEQFF
V: TRBV7-2
J: TRBJ2-1

CDR3: CASSQEILADYNEQFF
V: TRBV4-1
J: TRBJ2-1

CDR3: CASSTGQRDQPQHF
V: TRBV19
J: TRBJ1-5

CDR3: CAWRAAARETQYF
V: TRBV30
J: TRBJ2-5

CDR3: CAWSVGADNQPQHF
V: TRBV30
J: TRBJ1-5

CDR3: CASSGAAGEQYF
V: TRBV7-6
J: TRBJ2-7

CDR3: CASSLLAQETQYF
V: TRBV7-9
J: TRBJ2-5

CDR3: CAISGPTGQGSYEQYF
V: TRBV10-3
J: TRBJ2-7

CDR3: CASSYELAATGELFF
V: TRBV6-2/TRBV6-3
J: TRBJ2-2

CDR3: CASSPPGQLTSLHF
V: TRBV18
J: TRBJ1-6

CDR3: CSATWGEQYF
V: TRBV20-1
J: TRBJ2-7

CDR3: CASSIDRLRGRQETQYF
V: TRBV19
J: TRBJ2-5

CDR3: CSVEWGRPTQYF
V: TRBV29-1
J: TRBJ2-5

CDR3: CASSESEVFPGTGELFF
V: TRBV25-1
J: TRBJ2-2

CDR3: CASSSSRTTDTQYF
V: TRBV5-4
J: TRBJ2-3

CDR3: CASSLGLQGGDTQYF
V: TRBV5-1
J: TRBJ2-3

CDR3: CASIAVAGGLRSTDTQYF
V: TRBV7-2
J: TRBJ2-3

CDR3: CAWSLPGLPMNTEAFF
V: TRBV30
J: TRBJ1-1

CDR3: CASSLTGNYQETQYF
V: TRBV5-1
J: TRBJ2-5

CDR3: CASSPLRGATYGYTF
V: TRBV18
J: TRBJ1-2

CDR3: CASSLDLGGPVEQFF
V: TRBV11-2
J: TRBJ2-1

CDR3: CASSRDKSNEKLFF
V: TRBV6-6
J: TRBJ1-4

CDR3: CASSLDVGQAGIGTDTQYF
V: TRBV5-1
J: TRBJ2-3

CDR3: CASRQGVSSDEQFF
V: TRBV2
J: TRBJ2-1

CDR3: CASSVDVVGEQYF
V: TRBV9
J: TRBJ2-7

CDR3: CASRPSLGPGELFF
V: TRBV28
J: TRBJ2-2

CDR3: CASSQTPGGEYEQYF
V: TRBV4-3
J: TRBJ2-7